The 25 T cell receptor beta chains in this list originate from one sample, sequenced in a study of shared clonotypes between healthy human individuals. TCRdb's table, derived via immunoSEQ multiplex PCR, lists solely in-frame clones and lacks some. This sample yields nearly 500,000 clones, of which 76% are seen a single time; 10% to 15% belongs to the top ten. The sample taken for sequencing was PBMCs. The receptors shown here come from a woman aged 40 to 49 in good health. Some clones in this sample may be carry-over from other donors' samples.

About this clone: A much larger clone sits a single nucleotide away, making a read error possible. The chain carries TRBV5-4 and TRBJ1-1, with D unresolved. Trimming stripped 3 bases from V and 4 bases from J, with 10 bases between. Germline CDR1 is SGHNT and CDR2 is YYREEE (reference sequence). The CDR3 spans 13 residues. CDR3 residues: CASSSGLGTEAFF. The CDR3 bases are TGTGCCAGCAGCTCGGGGTTAGGCACTGAAGCTTTCTTT.

As for this clone: This may stem from a read error, because a much larger clone lies one nucleotide away. The sample carries other DNA sequences with the same CDR3. The J gene is TRBJ2-7, the V gene TRBV7-2; D is ambiguous. The CDR3 covers 13 residues. Germline lookup yields CDR1 SGHTA and CDR2 FQGNSA. The CDR3 loop is CASSLTHGYEQYF. Written as DNA, the CDR3 is TGTGCCAGCAGCTTGACCCATGGTTACGAGCAGTACTTT. Full variable domain (remainder filled in from reference TRBV7-2 and TRBJ2-7): GAGVSQSPSNKVTEKGKDVELRCDPISGHTALYWYRQSLGQGLEFLIYFQGNSAPDKSGLPSDRFSAERTGGSVSTLTIQRTQQEDSAVYLCASSLTHGYEQYFGPGTRLTVT.

V and J are TRBV11-2 and TRBJ2-2; D is uncertain. Trimming pared 6 bases from V and 5 bases from J, leaving 10 bases between. CDR3 length equals 13 residues. Looked up from germline, CDR1 is SGHAT and CDR2 is FQNNGV. CDR3 sequence: CASSSDITGELFF. CDR3 DNA sequence: TGTGCCAGCAGTTCCGACATAACCGGGGAGCTGTTTTTT.

The chain recombines TRBV5-8 with TRBJ1-4, with 8 positions matching TRBD1. Germline loops: CDR1 SGHTS, CDR2 YDEGEE. V shed 3 bases, J shed 8 bases, and the junction held 6 bases outside the gene matches. CDR3 length: 14 residues. The CDR3 DNA is TGTGCCAGCAGCTCCGGACAGGGCGGAGAAAAACTGTTTTTT. It is translated as CASSSGQGGEKLFF.

The chain employs TRBV18 and TRBJ1-1, with D perhaps matching TRBD1 (6 bases). Trimming left V 4 bases short and J 1 base short, with 7 bases between. The CDR3 runs 13 residues. Germline lookup yields CDR1 KGHSH and CDR2 LQKENI. For the CDR3, the DNA is TGTGCCAGCTCACGGGGACAGAACACTGAAGCTTTCTTT. Translated: CASSRGQNTEAFF.

V is TRBV6-6 and J is TRBJ1-4; D is possibly TRBD1 (5 bases). The germline V gene has CDR1 MNHNY and CDR2 SVGAGI (reference sequence). The CDR3 is 14 amino acids. Trimming took off 6 bases at V and 3 bases at J, with 11 bases between the two ends. In DNA form, the CDR3 reads TGTGCCAGCAGGCCCCAGGGAGCTAATGAAAAACTGTTTTTT. This codes for CASRPQGANEKLFF.

The chain is built from TRBV11-2 and TRBJ2-5, with a tentative D call TRBD1 (5 bases). There are 15 residues in the CDR3. V shed 3 bases and J shed 2 bases, with 13 bases lying between them. Germline CDR1 SGHAT, CDR2 FQNNGV. CDR3: CASSFARVEQETQYF. DNA of the CDR3: TGTGCCAGCAGCTTCGCCAGGGTGGAGCAAGAGACCCAGTACTTC.

This chain links TRBV13 with TRBJ2-5; 8 positions match TRBD1. Germline V gene lookup returns CDR1 PRHDT and CDR2 FYEKMQ (reference sequence). The length of the CDR3 is 16 residues. Trimming cost V 5 bases and J 7 bases; bases outside gene matches: 15. CDR3 nucleotides: TGTGCCAGCAGCATCGGACAGGGAAACGCCTTGGGGACCCAGTACTTC. This encodes CASSIGQGNALGTQYF. Looking up the rest from reference TRBV13 and TRBJ2-5 gives the full variable domain: AAGVIQSPRHLIKEKRETATLKCYPIPRHDTVYWYQQGPGQDPQFLISFYEKMQSDKGSIPDRFSAQQFSDYHSELNMSSLELGDSALYFCASSIGQGNALGTQYFGPGTRLLVL.

This clone appeared a few times. The chain is built from TRBV7-2 and TRBJ1-4; D is possibly TRBD1 (5 bases). Trimming took off 2 bases at V and 0 bases at J, with 10 bases between the two ends. This CDR3 is built from 16 residues. Germline V CDR1 and CDR2: SGHTA, FQGNSA. The CDR3 region is CASSLQTGSTNEKLFF. Here the CDR3 DNA reads TGTGCCAGCAGCTTACAAACAGGTTCAACTAATGAAAAACTGTTTTTT.

The chain has TRBV27 and TRBJ2-1, with 7 nucleotides matching TRBD2. Looked up from germline, CDR1 is MNHEY and CDR2 is SMNVEV (reference sequence). This CDR3 has 12 residues. The ends lost 7 bases at V and 5 bases at J; junction bases unmatched: 2. This CDR3 reads CASKGRDNEQFF. The CDR3 DNA follows: TGTGCCAGCAAAGGGAGGGACAATGAGCAGTTCTTC.

In the case of this clone: A read error is likely here: a far larger clone is one base away. The chain couples TRBV5-1 to TRBJ2-5; no clear D. Germline values: CDR1 SGHRS, CDR2 YFSETQ. This CDR3 spans 14 amino acids. V was shortened by 4 bases and J by 2 bases, with 12 bases between the two germline ends. CDR3 in DNA: TGCGCCAGCAGCCAACAGAGAGGTCAAGAGACCCAGTACTTC. Protein sequence: CASSQQRGQETQYF.

DNA of the CDR3: TGTGCCAGTAGTATAGGGGGGGCTAGGAGCAATCAGCCCCAGCATTTT. This translates into CASSIGGARSNQPQHF. V and J are TRBV19 and TRBJ1-5, with D perhaps matching TRBD1 (6 bases). Germline assignment: CDR1 LNHDA and CDR2 SQIVND (reference sequence). Deletions cut 1 base from V and 1 base from J, with 11 bases between. The CDR3 covers 16 residues.

This chain connects TRBV30 to TRBJ1-5; no definite D call. The CDR3 is 14 residues long. Trimming removed 2 bases at V and 4 bases at J, with 12 bases between. CDR1 is GTSNPN and CDR2 is SVGIG in the germline V gene (reference sequence). Written as DNA, the CDR3 is TGTGCCTGGAGTTCTGGAGCCCTAAATCAGCCCCAGCATTTT. Its protein product is CAWSSGALNQPQHF.

For the CDR3, the DNA is TGTGCCAGTAGTACAAGACTAGCCCCCCACGACACGCAGTATTTT. It is translated as CASSTRLAPHDTQYF. This chain uses TRBV19 with TRBJ2-3, with 7 nucleotides matching TRBD2. V was clipped by 4 bases and J by 9 bases; unmatched bases: 13. The germline gives CDR1 LNHDA, CDR2 SQIVND (reference sequence). This CDR3 is built from 15 residues.

This clone came up many times. The rearrangement links TRBV27 to TRBJ2-7; tentative D call: TRBD2 (6 bases). The V end lost 6 bases, the J end lost 3 bases, and 12 bases lay between the germline ends. Germline-derived CDR1 and CDR2 are MNHEY and SMNVEV (reference sequence). This CDR3 contains 13 residues. This CDR3 reads CASSLARNYEQYF. The CDR3 DNA is TGTGCCAGCAGCCTAGCGAGAAACTACGAGCAGTACTTC.

This clone was seen only once. The rearrangement links TRBV19 to TRBJ1-5; weak D call: TRBD1 (5 bases). The CDR3 loop spans 15 amino acids. The V and J ends lost 3 bases and 7 bases respectively, with 16 bases between them. The germline V gene has CDR1 LNHDA and CDR2 SQIVND (reference sequence). The CDR3 DNA reads TGTGCCAGTAGTATTGTGGCCAGGGCCAACCAGCCCCAGCATTTT. It translates to CASSIVARANQPQHF. The variable domain in full, completed from reference TRBV19 and TRBJ1-5, reads DGGITQSPKYLFRKEGQNVTLSCEQNLNHDAMYWYRQDPGQGLRLIYYSQIVNDFQKGDIAEGYSVSREKKESFPLTVTSAQKNPTAFYLCASSIVARANQPQHFGDGTRLSIL.

V and J are TRBV15 and TRBJ1-4; D gene uncertain. Germline V gene sequence: CDR1 LNHNV, CDR2 YYDKDF (reference sequence). The V gene lost 3 bases and the J gene lost 0 bases, with 8 bases spanning the gap. The CDR3 totals 15 residues. The DNA for the CDR3 is TGTGCCACCAGCAGCGGACTGACAACTAATGAAAAACTGTTTTTT. Amino acids: CATSSGLTTNEKLFF.

In DNA, the CDR3 is TGTGCCAGTAGTCCCAGGGGTATGTCAGTACCTTGGGAGCAGTACTTC. Its translation: CASSPRGMSVPWEQYF. The V and J genes are TRBV19 and TRBJ2-7, with D possibly being TRBD1 (6 bases). The germline V and J ends were trimmed by 5 bases and 7 bases, with 24 bases remaining between them. Germline V CDR1 and CDR2: LNHDA, SQIVND (reference sequence). The CDR3 totals 16 residues.

The chain carries TRBV29-1 and TRBJ2-1, with D possibly TRBD2 on 5 matching bases. The CDR3 runs 11 residues. Trimming took 7 bases from V and 8 from J, leaving 12 bases between them. Germline CDR1 and CDR2: SQVTM and ANQGSEA. The CDR3 nucleotides read TGCAGCGCTGAGGCGGGTCATGAGCAGTTCTTC. It specifies CSAEAGHEQFF.

The V and J genes are TRBV5-6 and TRBJ2-5, with 9 bases that match TRBD2. Per germline, CDR1 SGHDT and CDR2 YYEEEE. The CDR3 has 17 amino acids. Trimming took 4 bases from V and 4 from J; bases not matched to a gene: 14. CDR3 coding DNA: TGTGCCAGCAGCCCCGCAAGTAGCGGGAGTTGGGCAGAGACCCAGTACTTC. It is translated as CASSPASSGSWAETQYF.

On this clone: This is likely an artifact of a read error, given a far larger clone one base away. The V gene is TRBV7-8, the J gene TRBJ2-7, with D unclear. This CDR3 contains 15 residues. V lost 6 bases and J 1 base, leaving 16 bases between the germline ends. Looked up from germline, CDR1 is SGHVS and CDR2 is FQNEAQ. The CDR3 DNA follows: TGTGCCAGCAGTTTCCTCCGCTACTCATCCTACGAGCAGTACTTC. It yields the protein CASSFLRYSSYEQYF.

The CDR3: CASSSDLTSGGGQPSYEQYF. The CDR3 DNA follows: TGTGCCAGCAGCTCCGACCTGACTAGCGGGGGTGGTCAACCGTCCTACGAGCAGTACTTC. The chain has TRBV11-3 and TRBJ2-7; 12 bases line up with TRBD2. V gave up 4 bases and J gave up 1 base; unmatched junction bases: 17. This CDR3 spans 20 amino acids. In germline, CDR1 is SGHNT, CDR2 YENEEA. The entire variable domain, with the rest obtained from reference TRBV11-3 and TRBJ2-7, is as follows: EAGVVQSPRYKIIEKKQPVAFWCNPISGHNTLYWYLQNLGQGPELLIRYENEEAVDDSQLPKDRFSAERLKGVDSTLKIQPAELGDSAVYLCASSSDLTSGGGQPSYEQYFGPGTRLTVT.

This clone was observed at least ten times. The chain has TRBV7-8 and TRBJ2-2, with TRBD2 matching over 7 bases. J gave up 3 bases and V 3 bases, and 1 base lay outside the gene matches. Germline CDR1 reads SGHVS; CDR2 reads FQNEAQ. The CDR3 has 14 residues. Here the CDR3 reads CASSFAGDTGELFF. CDR3 coding DNA: TGTGCCAGCAGCTTCGCGGGGGACACCGGGGAGCTGTTTTTT.

The rearrangement joins TRBV7-2 to TRBJ2-1; TRBD2 matches at 8 bases. This CDR3 comprises 16 residues. V trimming: 2 bases; J trimming: 6 bases; junction bases outside the gene matches: 9. CDR1 SGHTA and CDR2 FQGNSA come from the germline V gene. CDR3 nucleotides: TGTGCCAGCAGCTTATGGACGGGAGGGCCTTCCAATGAGCAGTTCTTC. Its translation: CASSLWTGGPSNEQFF.

A single count supports this clone. The CDR3 is CASSLLTGGSPLHF. The CDR3 coding sequence is TGTGCCAGCAGCTTACTTACAGGTGGTTCACCCCTCCACTTT. This sequence joins TRBV7-2 and TRBJ1-6; tentative D call: TRBD1 (5 bases). Trimming took 2 bases from V and 9 from J, leaving 11 bases between them. The germline CDR1 and CDR2 sequences are SGHTA and FQGNSA. The CDR3 has 14 residues.